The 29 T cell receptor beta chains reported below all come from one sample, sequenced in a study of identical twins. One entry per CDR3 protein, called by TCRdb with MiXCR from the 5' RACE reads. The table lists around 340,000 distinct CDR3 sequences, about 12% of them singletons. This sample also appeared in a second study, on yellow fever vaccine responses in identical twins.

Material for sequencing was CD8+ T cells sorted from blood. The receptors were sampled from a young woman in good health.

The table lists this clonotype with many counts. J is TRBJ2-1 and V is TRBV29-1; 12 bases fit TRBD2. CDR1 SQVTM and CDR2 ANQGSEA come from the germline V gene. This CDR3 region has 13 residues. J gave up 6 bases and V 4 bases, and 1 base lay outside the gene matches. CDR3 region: CSVASGGANEQFF. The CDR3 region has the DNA TGCAGCGTTGCTAGCGGGGGGGCCAATGAGCAGTTCTTC.

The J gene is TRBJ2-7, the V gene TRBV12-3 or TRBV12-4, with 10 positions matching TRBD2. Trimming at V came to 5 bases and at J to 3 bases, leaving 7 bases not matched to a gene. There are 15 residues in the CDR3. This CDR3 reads CASSPAGGRIYEQYF. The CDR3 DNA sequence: TGTGCCAGCAGTCCAGCGGGAGGGCGAATCTACGAGCAGTACTTC.

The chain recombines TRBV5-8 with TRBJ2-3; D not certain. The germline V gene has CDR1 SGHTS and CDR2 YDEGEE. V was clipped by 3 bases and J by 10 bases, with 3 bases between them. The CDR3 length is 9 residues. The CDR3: CASSWPQYF. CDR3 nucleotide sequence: TGTGCCAGCAGCTGGCCGCAGTATTTT.

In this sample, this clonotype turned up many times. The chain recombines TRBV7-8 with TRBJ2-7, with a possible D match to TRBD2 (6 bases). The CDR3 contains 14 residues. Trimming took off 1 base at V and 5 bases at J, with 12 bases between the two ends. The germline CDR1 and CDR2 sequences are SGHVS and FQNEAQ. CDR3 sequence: CASSLEGGSNEQYF. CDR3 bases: TGTGCCAGCAGCTTAGAGGGAGGTAGTAACGAGCAGTACTTC.

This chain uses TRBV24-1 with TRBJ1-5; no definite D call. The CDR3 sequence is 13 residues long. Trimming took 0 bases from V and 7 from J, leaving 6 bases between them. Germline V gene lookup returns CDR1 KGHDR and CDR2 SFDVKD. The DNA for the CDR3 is TGTGCCACCAGTGATTTGAGCGGCCAGCCCCAGCATTTT. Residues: CATSDLSGQPQHF.

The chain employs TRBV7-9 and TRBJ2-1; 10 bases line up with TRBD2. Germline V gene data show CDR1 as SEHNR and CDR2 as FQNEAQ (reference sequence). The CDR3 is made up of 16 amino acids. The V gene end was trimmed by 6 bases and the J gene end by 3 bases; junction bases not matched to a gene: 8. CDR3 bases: TGTGCCAGCAGTGTAACAGCGGGAGGGGGCTACAATGAGCAGTTCTTC. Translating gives CASSVTAGGGYNEQFF. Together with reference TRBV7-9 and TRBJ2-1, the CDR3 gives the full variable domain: DTGVSQNPRHKITKRGQNVTFRCDPISEHNRLYWYRQTLGQGPEFLTYFQNEAQLEKSRLLSDRFSAERPKGSFSTLEIQRTEQGDSAMYLCASSVTAGGGYNEQFFGPGTRLTVL.

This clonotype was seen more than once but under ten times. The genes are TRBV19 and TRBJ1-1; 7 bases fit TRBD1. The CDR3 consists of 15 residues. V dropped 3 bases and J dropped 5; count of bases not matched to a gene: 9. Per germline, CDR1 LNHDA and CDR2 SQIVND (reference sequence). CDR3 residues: CASSITGALGTEAFF. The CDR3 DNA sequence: TGTGCCAGTAGTATTACAGGGGCACTCGGAACTGAAGCTTTCTTT.

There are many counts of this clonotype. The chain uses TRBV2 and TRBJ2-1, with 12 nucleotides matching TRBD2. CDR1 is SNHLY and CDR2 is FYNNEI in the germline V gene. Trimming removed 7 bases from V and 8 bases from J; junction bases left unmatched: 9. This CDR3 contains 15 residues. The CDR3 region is CASNPGLAGSDEQFF. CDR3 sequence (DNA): TGTGCCAGCAACCCAGGACTAGCGGGAAGCGATGAGCAGTTCTTC. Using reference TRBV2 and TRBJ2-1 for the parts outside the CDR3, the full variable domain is EPEVTQTPSHQVTQMGQEVILRCVPISNHLYFYWYRQILGQKVEFLVSFYNNEISEKSEIFDDQFSVERPDGSNFTLKIRSTKLEDSAMYFCASNPGLAGSDEQFFGPGTRLTVL.

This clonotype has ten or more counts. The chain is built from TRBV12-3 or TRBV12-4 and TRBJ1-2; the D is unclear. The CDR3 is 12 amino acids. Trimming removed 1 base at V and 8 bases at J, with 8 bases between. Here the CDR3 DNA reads TGTGCCAGCAGTTTAGGTAGCGACGGCTACACCTTC. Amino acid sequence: CASSLGSDGYTF.

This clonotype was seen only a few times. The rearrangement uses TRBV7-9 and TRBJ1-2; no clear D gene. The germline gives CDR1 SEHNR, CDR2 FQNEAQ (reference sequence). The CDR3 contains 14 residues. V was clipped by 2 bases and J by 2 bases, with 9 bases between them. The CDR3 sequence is CASSLNSANYGYTF. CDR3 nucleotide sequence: TGTGCCAGCAGCTTAAACTCAGCAAACTATGGCTACACCTTC.

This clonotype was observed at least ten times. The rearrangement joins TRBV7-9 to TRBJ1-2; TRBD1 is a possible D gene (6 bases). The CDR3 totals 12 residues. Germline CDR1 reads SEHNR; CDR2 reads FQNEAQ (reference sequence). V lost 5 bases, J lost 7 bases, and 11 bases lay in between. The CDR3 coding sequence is TGTGCCAGCAGCCAGGACAGTCGTGGCTACACCTTC. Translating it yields CASSQDSRGYTF.

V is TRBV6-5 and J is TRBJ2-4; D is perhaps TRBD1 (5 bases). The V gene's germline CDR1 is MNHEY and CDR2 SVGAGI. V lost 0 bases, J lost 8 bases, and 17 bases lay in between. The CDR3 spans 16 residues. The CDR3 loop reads CASSYSGSTASDIQYF. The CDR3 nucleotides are TGTGCCAGCAGTTACTCGGGATCGACAGCATCGGACATTCAGTACTTC.

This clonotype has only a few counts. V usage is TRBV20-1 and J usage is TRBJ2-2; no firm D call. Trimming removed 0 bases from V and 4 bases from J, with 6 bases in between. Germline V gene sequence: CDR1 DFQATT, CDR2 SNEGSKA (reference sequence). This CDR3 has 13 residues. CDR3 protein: CSARDLGTGELFF. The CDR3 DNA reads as TGCAGTGCTAGAGATCTAGGCACCGGGGAGCTGTTTTTT.

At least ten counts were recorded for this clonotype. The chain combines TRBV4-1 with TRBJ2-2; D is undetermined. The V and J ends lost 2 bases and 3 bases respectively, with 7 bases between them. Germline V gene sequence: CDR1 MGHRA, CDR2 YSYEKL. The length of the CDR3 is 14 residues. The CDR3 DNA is TGCGCCAGCAGCCAAATCCGACACACCGGGGAGCTGTTTTTT. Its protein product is CASSQIRHTGELFF.

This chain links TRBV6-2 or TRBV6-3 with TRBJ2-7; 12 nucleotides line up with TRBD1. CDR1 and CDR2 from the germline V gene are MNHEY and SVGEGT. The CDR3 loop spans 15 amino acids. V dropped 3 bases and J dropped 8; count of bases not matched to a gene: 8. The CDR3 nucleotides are TGTGCCAGCAGTTATGGGACAGGGGGCGAATTGAAGCAGTACGTC. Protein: CASSYGTGGELKQYV.

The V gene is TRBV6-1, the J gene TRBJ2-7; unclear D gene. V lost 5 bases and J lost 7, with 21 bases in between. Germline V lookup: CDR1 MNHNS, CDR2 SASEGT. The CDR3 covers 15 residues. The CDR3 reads CASSHPSGPADEQYF. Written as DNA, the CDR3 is TGTGCCAGCAGTCATCCCTCTGGCCCGGCGGATGAGCAGTACTTC.

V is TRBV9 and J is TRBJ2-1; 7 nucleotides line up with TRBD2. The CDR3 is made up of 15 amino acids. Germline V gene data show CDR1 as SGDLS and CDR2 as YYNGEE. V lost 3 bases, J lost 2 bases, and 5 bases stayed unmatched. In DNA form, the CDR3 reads TGTGCCAGCAGCGACACCGGGACTACCTACAATGAGCAGTTCTTC. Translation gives CASSDTGTTYNEQFF.

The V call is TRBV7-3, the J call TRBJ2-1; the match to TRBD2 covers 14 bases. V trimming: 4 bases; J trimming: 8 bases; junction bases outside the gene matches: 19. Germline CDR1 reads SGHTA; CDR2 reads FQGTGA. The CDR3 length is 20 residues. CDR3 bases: TGTGCCAGCAGCTCCCGGGGGGCGACTAGCGGGAGGGCCGCGTGGGATGAGCAGTTCTTC. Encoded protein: CASSSRGATSGRAAWDEQFF.

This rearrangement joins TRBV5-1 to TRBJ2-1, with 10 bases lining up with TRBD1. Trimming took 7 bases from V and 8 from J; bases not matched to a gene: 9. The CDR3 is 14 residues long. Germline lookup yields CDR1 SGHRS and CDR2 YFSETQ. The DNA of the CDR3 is TGCGCCAGCGGGGGACAGGGGCGGTCCGATGAGCAGTTCTTC. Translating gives CASGGQGRSDEQFF.

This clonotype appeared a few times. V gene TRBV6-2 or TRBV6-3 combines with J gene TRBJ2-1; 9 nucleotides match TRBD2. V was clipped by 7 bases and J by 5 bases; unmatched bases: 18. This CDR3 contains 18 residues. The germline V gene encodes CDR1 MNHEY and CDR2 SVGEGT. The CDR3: CASTDPGVSGRLDNEQFF. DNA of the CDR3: TGTGCCAGCACCGACCCGGGGGTCAGCGGGAGGCTCGACAATGAGCAGTTCTTC.

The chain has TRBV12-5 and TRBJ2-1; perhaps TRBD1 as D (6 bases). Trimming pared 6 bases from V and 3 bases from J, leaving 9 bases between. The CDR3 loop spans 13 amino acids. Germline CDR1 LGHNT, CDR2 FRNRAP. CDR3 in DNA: TGTGCTAGTGGCGGACAGCTCTACAATGAGCAGTTCTTC. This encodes CASGGQLYNEQFF.

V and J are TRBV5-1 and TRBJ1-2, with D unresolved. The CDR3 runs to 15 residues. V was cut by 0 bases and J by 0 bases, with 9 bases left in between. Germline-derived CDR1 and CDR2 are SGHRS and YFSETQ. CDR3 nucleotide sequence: TGCGCCAGCAGCTTGGAACGGCCCTCTAACTATGGCTACACCTTC. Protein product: CASSLERPSNYGYTF.

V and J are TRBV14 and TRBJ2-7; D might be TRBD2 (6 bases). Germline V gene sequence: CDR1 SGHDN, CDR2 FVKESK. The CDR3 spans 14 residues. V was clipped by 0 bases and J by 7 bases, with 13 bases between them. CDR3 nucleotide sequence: TGTGCCAGCAGCCAAGATTGGAGGGGAGAAGAGCAGTACTTC. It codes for CASSQDWRGEEQYF.

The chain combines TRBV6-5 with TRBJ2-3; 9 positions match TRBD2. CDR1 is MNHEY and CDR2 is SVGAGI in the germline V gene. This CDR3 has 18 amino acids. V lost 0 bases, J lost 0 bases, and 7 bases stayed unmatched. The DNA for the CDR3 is TGTGCCAGCAGTTACTCGATGTTAGCGGGGGATAGCACAGATACGCAGTATTTT. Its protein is CASSYSMLAGDSTDTQYF.

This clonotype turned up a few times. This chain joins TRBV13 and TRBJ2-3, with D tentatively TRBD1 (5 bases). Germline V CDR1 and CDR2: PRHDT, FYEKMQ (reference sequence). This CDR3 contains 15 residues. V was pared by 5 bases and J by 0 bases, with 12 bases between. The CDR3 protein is CASSARDPSTDTQYF. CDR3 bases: TGTGCCAGCAGCGCCAGGGATCCCAGCACAGATACGCAGTATTTT.

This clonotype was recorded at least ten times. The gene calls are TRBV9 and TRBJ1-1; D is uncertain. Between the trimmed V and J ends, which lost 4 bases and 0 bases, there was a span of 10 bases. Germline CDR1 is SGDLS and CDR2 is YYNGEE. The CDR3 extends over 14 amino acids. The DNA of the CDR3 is TGTGCCAGCAGCCCGGCCGAGTTGAACACTGAAGCTTTCTTT. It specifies CASSPAELNTEAFF.

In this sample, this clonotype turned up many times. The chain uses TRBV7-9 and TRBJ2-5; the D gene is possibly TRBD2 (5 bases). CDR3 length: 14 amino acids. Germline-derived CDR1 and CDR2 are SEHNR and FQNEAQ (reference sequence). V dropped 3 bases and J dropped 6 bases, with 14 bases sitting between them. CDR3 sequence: CASSLSGMGKTQYF. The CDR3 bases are TGTGCCAGCAGCTTGTCGGGGATGGGAAAGACCCAGTACTTC.

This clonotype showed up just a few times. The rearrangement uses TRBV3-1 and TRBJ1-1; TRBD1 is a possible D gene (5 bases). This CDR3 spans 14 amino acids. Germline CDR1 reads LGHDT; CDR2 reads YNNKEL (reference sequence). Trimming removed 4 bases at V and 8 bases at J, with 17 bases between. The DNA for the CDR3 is TGTGCCAGCAGCCCCCTTAGATTCCCAGGGGAAGCTTTCTTT. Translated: CASSPLRFPGEAFF.

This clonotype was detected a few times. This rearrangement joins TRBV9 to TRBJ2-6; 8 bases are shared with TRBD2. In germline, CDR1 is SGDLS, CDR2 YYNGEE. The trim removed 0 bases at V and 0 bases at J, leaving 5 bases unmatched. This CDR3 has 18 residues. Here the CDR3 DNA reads TGTGCCAGCAGCGTAGTTAGCGGGGTAACCTCTGGGGCCAACGTCCTGACTTTC. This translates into CASSVVSGVTSGANVLTF.